Sequencing of this TCR beta chain was carried out in a study of T cells in women clearing cervical HPV infection. Study as a whole: Controls' single incident HPV16 infection cleared within 12 months without precancer.

The germline V and J ends were trimmed by 3 bases and 0 bases, with 12 bases remaining between them. Germline V gives CDR1 MGHRA, CDR2 YSYEKL. This CDR3 spans 16 amino acids. With regard to this clone: Coverage ceases 3 residues before the CDR3 finishes, and the germline J gene fills in the end.

Genomic DNA, averaging roughly 1,200 ng per sample, yielded TCR beta CDR3 via immunoSEQ. Generated by immunoSEQ multiplex PCR, the TCRdb table keeps only in-frame clones and is missing some. This sample's table reports 20,000 to 25,000 clones. Input material: blood buffy coat. The chain carries TRBV4-1 and TRBJ2-1, with D maybe TRBD2 (6 bases). This TCR came from a woman aged 18-69 years with a cervical HPV16 infection that either progressed to CIN3+ or cleared (not recorded which). The CDR3 reads CASSQVAASSYNEQFF. The CDR3 DNA, read in part, is TGCGCCAGCAGCCAGGTAGCGGCGAGCTCCTACAATGAG.